The 16 T cell receptor beta chains below come from one sample, sequenced in a study of neurological immune-mediated disorders. TCRdb processed the 5' RACE reads anew with MiXCR; each CDR3 protein has one entry. The sample has 50,000 or so distinct CDR3 sequences; around 3.5% are singletons. The material sequenced was PBMCs. Receptors originate from a middle-aged man with multiple sclerosis.

This clonotype showed up many times. The chain recombines TRBV7-9 with TRBJ2-1; TRBD2 agrees at 12 bases. V gave up 5 bases and J gave up 2 bases; unmatched junction bases: 10. Germline values: CDR1 SEHNR, CDR2 FQNEAQ (reference sequence). CDR3 length: 18 residues. The CDR3 coding sequence is TGTGCCAGCAGCCCACGAAGTGGGACTAGCGGGCCCTACAATGAGCAGTTCTTC. This encodes CASSPRSGTSGPYNEQFF.

In this sample, this clonotype turned up many times. The rearrangement links TRBV5-1 to TRBJ2-5; D not certain. This CDR3 is built from 13 residues. V was cut by 5 bases and J by 3 bases, with 11 bases left in between. The V gene's germline CDR1 is SGHRS and CDR2 YFSETQ. CDR3 nucleotide sequence: TGCGCCAGCAGATACGGACGGGAAGAGACCCAGTACTTC. This gives the protein CASRYGREETQYF.

This clonotype was seen at least ten times. The DNA for the CDR3 is TGTGCCAGCAGTTTAGGGACAGGGGGCCTCAGCCAAGAGACCCAGTACTTC. This sequence encodes CASSLGTGGLSQETQYF. The chain is built from TRBV12-3 or TRBV12-4 and TRBJ2-5, with TRBD1 identical over 11 bases. CDR3 length equals 17 residues. The junction had 5 bases not matched to a gene; V was cut back by 1 base and J by 1 base.

This clonotype was counted at least ten times. The chain joins TRBV20-1 to TRBJ2-3; a possible D gene is TRBD2 (5 bases). The CDR3 length is 15 residues. The ends were cut back, 1 base at V and 0 bases at J, with 11 bases in the middle. The germline CDR1 and CDR2 sequences are DFQATT and SNEGSKA (reference sequence). The DNA for the CDR3 is TGCAGTGCTAGAGGCTTGGAGGAAAGCACAGATACGCAGTATTTT. Amino acid sequence: CSARGLEESTDTQYF.

This clonotype has at least ten counts. J is TRBJ2-7 and V is TRBV5-5, with TRBD1 matching over 8 bases. The CDR3 length is 15 residues. Unmatched junction bases numbered 4, after V lost 0 bases and J lost 2 bases. Germline V gene data show CDR1 as SGHKS and CDR2 as YYEKEE (reference sequence). The CDR3: CASSLVQGATYEQYF. The CDR3, as DNA: TGTGCCAGCAGCTTGGTGCAGGGGGCAACCTACGAGCAGTACTTC.

There are many counts of this clonotype. The chain joins TRBV20-1 to TRBJ1-1; D is undetermined. V shed 3 bases and J shed 7 bases, with 12 bases lying between them. Germline-derived CDR1 and CDR2 are DFQATT and SNEGSKA (reference sequence). This CDR3 has 12 amino acids. In nucleotides, the CDR3 is TGCAGTGCTAGTGGATTGTCATTTGAAGCTTTCTTT. It specifies CSASGLSFEAFF.

This clonotype came up many times. The CDR3 nucleotides read TGTGCCAGCAGCCTGAGGCGGCACACCGAAGACAGGGCCGGAAACACCATATATTTT. Amino acids: CASSLRRHTEDRAGNTIYF. This chain links TRBV3-1 with TRBJ1-3; the match to TRBD1 covers 7 bases. The V segment lost 4 bases and the J segment 4 bases; nucleotides outside the gene matches: 19. Germline CDR1 reads LGHDT; CDR2 reads YNNKEL (reference sequence). CDR3 length: 19 residues.

This clonotype was observed many times. In DNA form, the CDR3 reads TGTGCCAGCAGTTACAGGGTGGATCAGCCCCAGCATTTT. Amino acids: CASSYRVDQPQHF. V gene TRBV6-5 combines with J gene TRBJ1-5; D not resolved. V dropped 2 bases and J dropped 5 bases, with 7 bases sitting between them. Germline CDR1 MNHEY, CDR2 SVGAGI. The CDR3 has 13 amino acids.

Ten or more counts support this clonotype. The V call is TRBV7-2, the J call TRBJ2-5, with 9 bases fitting TRBD2. The germline CDR1 and CDR2 sequences are SGHTA and FQGNSA. Trimming took 1 base from V and 1 from J; bases not matched to a gene: 4. This CDR3 is 16 amino acids long. In DNA, the CDR3 is TGTGCCAGCAGCTTAGGGGTAGCGGGGGCCCAAGAGACCCAGTACTTC. This translates into CASSLGVAGAQETQYF.

The chain uses TRBV12-3 or TRBV12-4 and TRBJ2-7; 9 bases are a match to TRBD1. This CDR3 spans 14 amino acids. Trimming took 5 bases from V and 6 from J; bases not matched to a gene: 8. CDR3: CASSRDRDSSEQYF. Here the CDR3 DNA reads TGTGCCAGCAGTCGGGACAGGGATAGTTCCGAGCAGTACTTC.

This clonotype appeared many times. The gene calls are TRBV5-1 and TRBJ2-3; D may be TRBD2 (7 bases). Trimming stripped 4 bases from V and 2 bases from J, with 20 bases between. The CDR3 has 17 amino acids. Germline CDR1 reads SGHRS; CDR2 reads YFSETQ. The CDR3 protein is CASSRLLRGTTTDTQYF. In DNA, the CDR3 is TGCGCCAGCAGCCGCCTCTTGCGGGGGACAACCACAGATACGCAGTATTTT.

This clonotype was recorded many times. The chain employs TRBV9 and TRBJ2-1; maybe TRBD1 (5 bases). V was shortened by 3 bases and J by 5 bases, with 12 bases between the two germline ends. Germline V gene sequence: CDR1 SGDLS, CDR2 YYNGEE. CDR3 length: 14 residues. Here the CDR3 reads CASSEKQQDNEQFF. In DNA form, the CDR3 reads TGTGCCAGCAGCGAAAAACAACAGGACAATGAGCAGTTCTTC. Looking up the rest from reference TRBV9 and TRBJ2-1 gives the full variable domain: DSGVTQTPKHLITATGQRVTLRCSPRSGDLSVYWYQQSLDQGLQFLIQYYNGEERAKGNILERFSAQQFPDLHSELNLSSLELGDSALYFCASSEKQQDNEQFFGPGTRLTVL.

This clonotype was recorded at least ten times. The gene calls are TRBV30 and TRBJ2-3; D is unclear. The germline V gene has CDR1 GTSNPN and CDR2 SVGIG (reference sequence). V was cut by 2 bases and J by 0 bases, with 6 bases left in between. The CDR3 contains 13 residues. CDR3 loop: CAWSPSSTDTQYF. The CDR3 DNA is TGTGCCTGGAGTCCCAGTAGCACAGATACGCAGTATTTT.

This clonotype was detected ten times or more. The V call is TRBV12-3 or TRBV12-4, the J call TRBJ1-1; D gene uncertain. The CDR3 is made up of 14 amino acids. The germline V and J ends were trimmed by 8 bases and 1 base, with 14 bases remaining between them. The CDR3 here is CASASGSPNTEAFF. The CDR3, as DNA: TGTGCCAGCGCCAGTGGGAGCCCGAACACTGAAGCTTTCTTT.

The V call is TRBV6-1, the J call TRBJ2-5; D is possibly TRBD1 or TRBD2 (5 bases each). Germline V lookup: CDR1 MNHNS, CDR2 SASEGT. Trimming cost V 7 bases and J 5 bases, with 17 bases left between them. The CDR3 loop spans 14 amino acids. CDR3 sequence: CASNPGPRVETQYF. CDR3 in DNA: TGTGCCAGCAACCCGGGACCAAGGGTGGAGACCCAGTACTTC.

The table lists this clonotype with many counts. The chain links TRBV5-1 to TRBJ2-3; 7 bases agree with TRBD2. The CDR3 runs to 16 residues. Germline V gene data show CDR1 as SGHRS and CDR2 as YFSETQ. Trimming removed 4 bases from V and 1 base from J; junction bases left unmatched: 9. This CDR3 reads CASSAQGAGGTDTQYF. CDR3 bases: TGCGCCAGCAGCGCCCAAGGTGCGGGAGGCACAGATACGCAGTATTTT.